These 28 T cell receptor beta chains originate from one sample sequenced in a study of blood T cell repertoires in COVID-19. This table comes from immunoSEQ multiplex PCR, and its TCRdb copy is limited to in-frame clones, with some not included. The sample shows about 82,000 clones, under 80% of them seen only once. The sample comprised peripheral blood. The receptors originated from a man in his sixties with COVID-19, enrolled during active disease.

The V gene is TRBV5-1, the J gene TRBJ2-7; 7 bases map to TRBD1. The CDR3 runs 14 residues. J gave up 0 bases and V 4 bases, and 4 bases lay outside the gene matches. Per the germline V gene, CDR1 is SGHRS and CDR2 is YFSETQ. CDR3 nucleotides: TGCGCCAGCAGCCCGGACAGGATCTCCTACGAGCAGTACTTC. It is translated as CASSPDRISYEQYF.

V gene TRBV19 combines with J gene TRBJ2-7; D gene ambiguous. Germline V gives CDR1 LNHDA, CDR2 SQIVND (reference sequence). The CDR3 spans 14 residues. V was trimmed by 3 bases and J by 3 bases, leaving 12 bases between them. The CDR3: CASSIVGTSYEQYF. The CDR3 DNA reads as TGTGCCAGTAGTATTGTGGGCACCAGCTACGAGCAGTACTTC.

The CDR3 bases are TGTGCCTGGAGACAGGGGAAGAGCAATCAGCCCCAGCATTTT. Amino acid sequence: CAWRQGKSNQPQHF. This chain connects TRBV30 to TRBJ1-5; 7 bases map to TRBD1. Germline V gene sequence: CDR1 GTSNPN, CDR2 SVGIG (reference sequence). The CDR3 runs to 14 residues. V shed 3 bases and J 1 base; nucleotides not matched to a gene: 3.

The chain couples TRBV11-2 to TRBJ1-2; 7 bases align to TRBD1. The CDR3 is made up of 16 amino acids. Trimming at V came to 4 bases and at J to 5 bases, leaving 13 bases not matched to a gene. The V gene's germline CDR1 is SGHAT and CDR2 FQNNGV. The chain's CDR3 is CASSSKEQGKRYGYTF. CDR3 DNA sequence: TGTGCCAGCAGCTCGAAAGAACAGGGGAAACGTTATGGCTACACCTTC.

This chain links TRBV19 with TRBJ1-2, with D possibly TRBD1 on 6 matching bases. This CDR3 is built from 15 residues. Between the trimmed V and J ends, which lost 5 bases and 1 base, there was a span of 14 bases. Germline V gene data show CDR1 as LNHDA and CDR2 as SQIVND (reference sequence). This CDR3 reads CASSDPDRFNYGYTF. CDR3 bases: TGTGCCAGTAGTGATCCCGACAGGTTTAACTATGGCTACACCTTC.

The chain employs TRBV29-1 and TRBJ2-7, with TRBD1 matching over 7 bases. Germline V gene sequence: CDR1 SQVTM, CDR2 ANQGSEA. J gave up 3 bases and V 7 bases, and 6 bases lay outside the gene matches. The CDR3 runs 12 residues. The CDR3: CSAGQDLYEQYF. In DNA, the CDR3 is TGCAGCGCAGGACAGGATCTCTACGAGCAGTACTTC.

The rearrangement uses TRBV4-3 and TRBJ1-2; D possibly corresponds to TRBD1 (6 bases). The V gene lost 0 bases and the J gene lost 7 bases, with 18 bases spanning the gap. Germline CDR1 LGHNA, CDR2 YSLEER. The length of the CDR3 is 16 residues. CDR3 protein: CASSQELQGKEVGYTF. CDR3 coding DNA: TGCGCCAGCAGCCAAGAACTCCAGGGGAAGGAGGTTGGCTACACCTTC.

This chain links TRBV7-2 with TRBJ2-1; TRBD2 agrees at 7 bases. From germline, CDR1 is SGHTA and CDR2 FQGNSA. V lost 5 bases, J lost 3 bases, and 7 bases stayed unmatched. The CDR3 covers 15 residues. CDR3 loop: CASSGRSGNYNEQFF. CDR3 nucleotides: TGTGCCAGCAGCGGCAGGAGCGGGAACTACAATGAGCAGTTCTTC.

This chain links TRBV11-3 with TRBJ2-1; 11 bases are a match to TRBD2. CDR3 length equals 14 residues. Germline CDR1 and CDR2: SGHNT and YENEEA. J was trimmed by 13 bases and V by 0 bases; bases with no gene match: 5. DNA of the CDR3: TGTGCCAGCAGCTTAGAAATAGCGGGAGGGGGACAGTTCTTC. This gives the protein CASSLEIAGGGQFF.

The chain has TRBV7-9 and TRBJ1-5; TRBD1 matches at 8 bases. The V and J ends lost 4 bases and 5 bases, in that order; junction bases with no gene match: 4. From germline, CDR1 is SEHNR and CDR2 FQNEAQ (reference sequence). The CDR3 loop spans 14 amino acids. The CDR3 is CASSSGTGYQPQHF. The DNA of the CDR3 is TGTGCCAGCAGCTCAGGGACAGGATATCAGCCCCAGCATTTT.

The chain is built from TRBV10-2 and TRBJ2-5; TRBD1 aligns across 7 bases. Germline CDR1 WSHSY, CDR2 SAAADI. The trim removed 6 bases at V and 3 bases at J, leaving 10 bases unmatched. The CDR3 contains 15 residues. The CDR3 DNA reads TGCGCCAGCAGGCACGCGAGACAGGGAGAAGAGACCCAGTACTTC. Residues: CASRHARQGEETQYF.

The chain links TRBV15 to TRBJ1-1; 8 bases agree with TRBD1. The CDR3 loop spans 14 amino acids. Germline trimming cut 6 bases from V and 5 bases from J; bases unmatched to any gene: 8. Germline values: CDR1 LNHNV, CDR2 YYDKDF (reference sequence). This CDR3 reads CATSIGQGGTEAFF. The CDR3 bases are TGTGCCACCAGTATCGGACAGGGTGGGACTGAAGCTTTCTTT.

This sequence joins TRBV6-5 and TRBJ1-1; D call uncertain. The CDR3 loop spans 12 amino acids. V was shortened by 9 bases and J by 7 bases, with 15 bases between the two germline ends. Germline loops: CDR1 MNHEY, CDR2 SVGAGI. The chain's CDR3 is CASSMVSGEAFF. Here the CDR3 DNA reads TGTGCCAGTTCGATGGTTTCGGGTGAAGCTTTCTTT.

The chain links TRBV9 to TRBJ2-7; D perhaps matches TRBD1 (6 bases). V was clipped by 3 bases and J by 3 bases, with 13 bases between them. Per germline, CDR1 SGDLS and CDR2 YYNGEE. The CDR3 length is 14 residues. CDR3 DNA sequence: TGTGCCAGCAGCGCCCAGACAGGTGTCTACGAGCAGTACTTC. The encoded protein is CASSAQTGVYEQYF.

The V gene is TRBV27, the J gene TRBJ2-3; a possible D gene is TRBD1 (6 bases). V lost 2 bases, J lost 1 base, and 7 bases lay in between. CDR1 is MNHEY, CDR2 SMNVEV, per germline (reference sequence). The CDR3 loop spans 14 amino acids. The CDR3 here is CASSLGQRTDTQYF. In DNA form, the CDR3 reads TGTGCCAGCAGTTTAGGACAGCGCACAGATACGCAGTATTTT.

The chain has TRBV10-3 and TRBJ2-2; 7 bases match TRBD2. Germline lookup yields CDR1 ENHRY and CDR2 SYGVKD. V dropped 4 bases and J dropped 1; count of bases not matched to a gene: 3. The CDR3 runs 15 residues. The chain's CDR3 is CAISGQRENTGELFF. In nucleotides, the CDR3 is TGTGCCATCAGTGGACAGCGGGAGAACACCGGGGAGCTGTTTTTT.

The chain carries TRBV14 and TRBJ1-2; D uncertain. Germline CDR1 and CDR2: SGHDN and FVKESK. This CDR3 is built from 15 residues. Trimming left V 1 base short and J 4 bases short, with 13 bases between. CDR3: CASSQVASRGYGYTF. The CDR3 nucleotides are TGTGCCAGCAGCCAAGTGGCGTCACGGGGCTATGGCTACACCTTC.

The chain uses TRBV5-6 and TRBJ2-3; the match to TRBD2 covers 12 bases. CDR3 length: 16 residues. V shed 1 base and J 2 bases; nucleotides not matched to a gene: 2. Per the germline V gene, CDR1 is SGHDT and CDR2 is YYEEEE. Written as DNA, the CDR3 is TGTGCCAGCAGCTTGCTAGCGGGGGGGTACACAGATACGCAGTATTTT. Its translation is CASSLLAGGYTDTQYF.

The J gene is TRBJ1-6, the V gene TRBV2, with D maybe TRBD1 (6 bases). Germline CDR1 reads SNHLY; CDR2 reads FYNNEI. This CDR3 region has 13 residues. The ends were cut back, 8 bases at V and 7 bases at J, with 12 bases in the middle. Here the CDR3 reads CASSTGLNSPLHF. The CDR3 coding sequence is TGTGCCAGCTCGACAGGTCTGAATTCACCCCTCCACTTT.

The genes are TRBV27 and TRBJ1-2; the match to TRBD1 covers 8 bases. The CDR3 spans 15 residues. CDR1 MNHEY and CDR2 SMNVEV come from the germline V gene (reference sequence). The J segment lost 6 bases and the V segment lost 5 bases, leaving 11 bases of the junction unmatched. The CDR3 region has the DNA TGTGCCAGCAGTCCCATGGACAGGGCACGGAATGGCTACACCTTC. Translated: CASSPMDRARNGYTF.

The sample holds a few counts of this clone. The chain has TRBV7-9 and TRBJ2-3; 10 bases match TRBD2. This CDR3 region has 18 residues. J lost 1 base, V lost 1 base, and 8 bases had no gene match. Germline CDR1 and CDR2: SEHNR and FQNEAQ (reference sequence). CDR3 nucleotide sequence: TGTGCCAGCAGCTTAGATTGGGGGACTAGCGAGGGCACAGATACGCAGTATTTT. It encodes CASSLDWGTSEGTDTQYF.

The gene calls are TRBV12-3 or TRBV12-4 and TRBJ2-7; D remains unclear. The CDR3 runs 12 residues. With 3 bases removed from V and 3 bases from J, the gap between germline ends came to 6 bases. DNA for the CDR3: TGTGCCAGCAGTTTGAGCTTCTACGAGCAGTACTTC. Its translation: CASSLSFYEQYF.

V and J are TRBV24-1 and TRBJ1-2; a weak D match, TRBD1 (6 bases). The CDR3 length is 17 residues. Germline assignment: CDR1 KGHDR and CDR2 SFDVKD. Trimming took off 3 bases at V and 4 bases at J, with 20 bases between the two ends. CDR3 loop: CATSDGASQGFPYGYTF. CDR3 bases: TGTGCCACCAGTGATGGAGCCAGCCAGGGGTTCCCCTATGGCTACACCTTC.

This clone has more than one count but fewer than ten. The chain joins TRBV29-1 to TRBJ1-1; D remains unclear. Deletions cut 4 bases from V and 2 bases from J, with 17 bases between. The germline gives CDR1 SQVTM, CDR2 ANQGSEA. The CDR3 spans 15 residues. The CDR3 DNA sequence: TGCAGCGTTGTCAAGCCTGGGGAGGGAAACACTGAAGCTTTCTTT. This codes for CSVVKPGEGNTEAFF.

The CDR3 bases are TGTGCCACCCAACCGGATAGCGGCCAGCCCCAGCATTTT. Residues: CATQPDSGQPQHF. The chain carries TRBV15 and TRBJ1-5; no firm D call. CDR1 and CDR2 from the germline V gene are LNHNV and YYDKDF (reference sequence). V lost 8 bases and J 7 bases, leaving 15 bases between the germline ends. The CDR3 has 13 residues.

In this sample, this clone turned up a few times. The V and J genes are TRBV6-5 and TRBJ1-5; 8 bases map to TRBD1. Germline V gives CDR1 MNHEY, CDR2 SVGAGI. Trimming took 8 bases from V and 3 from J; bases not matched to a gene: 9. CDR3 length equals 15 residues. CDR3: CASRYEDRANQPQHF. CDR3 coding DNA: TGTGCCAGCCGATACGAGGACAGGGCCAATCAGCCCCAGCATTTT.

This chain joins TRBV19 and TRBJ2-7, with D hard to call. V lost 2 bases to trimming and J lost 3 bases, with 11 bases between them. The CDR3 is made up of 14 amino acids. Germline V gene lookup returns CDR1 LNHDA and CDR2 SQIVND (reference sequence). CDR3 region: CASSITPADYEQYF. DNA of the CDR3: TGTGCCAGTAGTATAACACCCGCCGACTACGAGCAGTACTTC.

The CDR3 sequence: CSTSQGPRNEQFF. CDR3 coding DNA: TGCAGCACCTCACAGGGCCCCAGGAATGAGCAGTTCTTC. The gene calls are TRBV29-1 and TRBJ2-1; D is possibly TRBD1 (6 bases). V lost 8 bases and J lost 7, with 18 bases in between. The CDR3 extends over 13 amino acids. CDR1 is SQVTM and CDR2 is ANQGSEA in the germline V gene.